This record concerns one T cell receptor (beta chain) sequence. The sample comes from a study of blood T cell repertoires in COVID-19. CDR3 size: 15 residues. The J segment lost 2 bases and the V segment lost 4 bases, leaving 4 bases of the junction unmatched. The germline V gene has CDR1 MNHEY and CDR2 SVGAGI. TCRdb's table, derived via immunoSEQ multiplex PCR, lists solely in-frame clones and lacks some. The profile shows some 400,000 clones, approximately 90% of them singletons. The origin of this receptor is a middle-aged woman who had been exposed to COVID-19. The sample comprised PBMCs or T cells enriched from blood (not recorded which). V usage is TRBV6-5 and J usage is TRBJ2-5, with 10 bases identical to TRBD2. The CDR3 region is CASSLGLAEQETQYF. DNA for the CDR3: TGTGCCAGCAGTTTAGGACTAGCGGAACAAGAGACCCAGTACTTC.